This T cell receptor (beta chain) appears in the sequencing data of a study of stem cell transplantation in POMP-related autoinflammatory disease. At the level of the study: Defective thymoproteasomes were hypothesized to impair CD8+ T-cell positive selection. CD8+ T cells were low and CD4+ cells naive-skewed before transplant. General study points: PRAID patients trended toward lower TRB diversity and higher clonality in all analyzed T-cell subsets.

The data were produced by immunoSEQ multiplex PCR, yet TCRdb's version contains in-frame clones alone and is incomplete. This table holds some 68,000 clones, roughly 93% found once. Germline V lookup: CDR1 MDHEN, CDR2 SYDVKM. The CDR3 sequence is 14 residues long. Trimming at V came to 5 bases and at J to 8 bases, leaving 7 bases not matched to a gene. PRAID featured prominent immunodeficiency. Comments on this clone: What it binds is unknown.

The TCR was taken from a human patient with POMP-related autoinflammation and immune dysregulation (PRAID). Some T cells here may be from the graft donor. The chain carries TRBV28 and TRBJ2-1; 9 bases match TRBD2. The starting material was CD4+ T cells from PBMCs, obtained after stem cell transplantation. The CDR3 is CASSPRGRAYEQFF. The CDR3 DNA is TGTGCCAGCAGTCCGCGCGGGAGGGCCTATGAGCAGTTCTTC.